This T cell receptor beta chain was captured in a study of blood T cell repertoires in COVID-19. Original processing methods: The assay estimated nucleated cells by amplifying reference gene primers. Some clones are missing from TCRdb's copy, which holds only in-frame ones; the method was immunoSEQ multiplex PCR. V and J calls and clone size are copied from that table; D and trimming were computed from the DNA. The table records about 200,000 clones, roughly 85% of them present only once. Germline loops: CDR1 SGHTA, CDR2 FQGNSA. With 5 bases clipped from V and 1 base from J, the junction kept 7 bases outside the gene matches. The CDR3 length is 16 residues.

The chain is built from TRBV7-2 and TRBJ2-2, with 7 bases lining up with TRBD1. This receptor was obtained from a middle-aged man who had recovered from COVID-19. Sequenced input: PBMCs or T cells enriched from blood (not recorded which). The CDR3 loop reads CASSTNRGMNTGELFF. The CDR3 nucleotides are TGTGCCAGCAGCACTAACAGGGGCATGAACACCGGGGAGCTGTTTTTT.